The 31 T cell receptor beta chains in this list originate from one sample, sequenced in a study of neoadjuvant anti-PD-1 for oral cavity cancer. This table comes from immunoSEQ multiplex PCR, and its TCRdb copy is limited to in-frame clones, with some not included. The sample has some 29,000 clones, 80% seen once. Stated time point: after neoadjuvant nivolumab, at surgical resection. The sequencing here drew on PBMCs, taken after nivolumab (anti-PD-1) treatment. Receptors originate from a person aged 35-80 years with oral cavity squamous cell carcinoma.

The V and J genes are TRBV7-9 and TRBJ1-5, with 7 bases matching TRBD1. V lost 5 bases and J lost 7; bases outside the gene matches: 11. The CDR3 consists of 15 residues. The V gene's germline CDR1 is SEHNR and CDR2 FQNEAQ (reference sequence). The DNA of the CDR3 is TGTGCCAGCAGCCCCGGTACAGGGGTTCCACAGCCCCAGCATTTT. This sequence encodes CASSPGTGVPQPQHF.

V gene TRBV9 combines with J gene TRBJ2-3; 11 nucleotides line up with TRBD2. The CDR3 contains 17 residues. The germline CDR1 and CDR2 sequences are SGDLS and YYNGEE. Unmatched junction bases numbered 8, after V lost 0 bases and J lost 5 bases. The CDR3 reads CASSVVVSGGAIDTQYF. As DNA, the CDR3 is TGTGCCAGCAGCGTAGTGGTTAGCGGGGGGGCGATAGATACGCAGTATTTT.

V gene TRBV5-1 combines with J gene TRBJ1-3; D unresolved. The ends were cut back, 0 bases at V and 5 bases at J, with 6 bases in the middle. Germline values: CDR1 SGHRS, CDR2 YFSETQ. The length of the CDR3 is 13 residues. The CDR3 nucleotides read TGCGCCAGCAGCTTGGGTTCCCGAAACACCATATATTTT. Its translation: CASSLGSRNTIYF. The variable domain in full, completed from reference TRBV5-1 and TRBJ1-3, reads KAGVTQTPRYLIKTRGQQVTLSCSPISGHRSVSWYQQTPGQGLQFLFEYFSETQRNKGNFPGRFSGRQFSNSRSEMNVSTLELGDSALYLCASSLGSRNTIYFGEGSWLTVV.

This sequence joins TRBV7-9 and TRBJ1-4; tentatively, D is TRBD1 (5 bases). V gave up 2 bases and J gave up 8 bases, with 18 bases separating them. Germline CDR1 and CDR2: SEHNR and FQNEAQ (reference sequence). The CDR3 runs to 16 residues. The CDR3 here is CASSLLSGSTREKLFF. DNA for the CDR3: TGTGCCAGCAGCTTACTCTCAGGGAGTACACGCGAAAAACTGTTTTTT. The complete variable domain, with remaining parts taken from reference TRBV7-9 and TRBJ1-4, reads DTGVSQNPRHKITKRGQNVTFRCDPISEHNRLYWYRQTLGQGPEFLTYFQNEAQLEKSRLLSDRFSAERPKGSFSTLEIQRTEQGDSAMYLCASSLLSGSTREKLFFGSGTQLSVL.

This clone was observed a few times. This CDR3 is CASSVEASGGAYEQYF. The CDR3 bases are TGTGCCAGCAGCGTAGAAGCTAGCGGGGGGGCCTACGAGCAGTACTTC. This sequence joins TRBV9 and TRBJ2-7, with TRBD2 matching over 12 bases. With V trimmed by 0 bases and J by 2 bases, 3 bases remained unmatched. CDR1 is SGDLS and CDR2 is YYNGEE in the germline V gene. This CDR3 has 16 amino acids.

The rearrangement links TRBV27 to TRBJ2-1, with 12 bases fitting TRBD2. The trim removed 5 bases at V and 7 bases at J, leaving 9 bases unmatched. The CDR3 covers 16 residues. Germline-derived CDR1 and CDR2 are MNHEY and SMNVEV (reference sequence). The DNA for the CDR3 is TGTGCCAGCAGTCCCCTAGCCCTAGCGGGGGGGAATGAGCAGTTCTTC. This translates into CASSPLALAGGNEQFF.

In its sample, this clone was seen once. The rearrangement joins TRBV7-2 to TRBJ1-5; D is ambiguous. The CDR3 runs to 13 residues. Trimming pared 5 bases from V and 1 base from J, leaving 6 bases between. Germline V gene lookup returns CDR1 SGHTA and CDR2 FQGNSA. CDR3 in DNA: TGTGCCAGCAGCCCCCGGAGCAATCAGCCCCAGCATTTT. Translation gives CASSPRSNQPQHF.

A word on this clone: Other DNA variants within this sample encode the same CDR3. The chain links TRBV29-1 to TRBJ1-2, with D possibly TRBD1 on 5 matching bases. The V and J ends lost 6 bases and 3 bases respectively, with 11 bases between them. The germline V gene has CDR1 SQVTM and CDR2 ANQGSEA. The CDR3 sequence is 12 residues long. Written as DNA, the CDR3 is TGCAGCGTATCGGGGGGGGACTATGGCTACACCTTC. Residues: CSVSGGDYGYTF.

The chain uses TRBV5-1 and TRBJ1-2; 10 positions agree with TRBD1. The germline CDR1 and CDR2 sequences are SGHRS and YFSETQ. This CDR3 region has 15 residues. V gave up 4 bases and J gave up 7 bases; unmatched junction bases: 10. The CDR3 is CASSQGSGTGVGYTF. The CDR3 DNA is TGCGCCAGCAGCCAGGGGTCCGGGACAGGGGTTGGCTACACCTTC.

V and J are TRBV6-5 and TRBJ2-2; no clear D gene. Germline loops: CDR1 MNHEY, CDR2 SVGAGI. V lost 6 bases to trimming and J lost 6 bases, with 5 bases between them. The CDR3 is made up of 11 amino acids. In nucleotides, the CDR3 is TGTGCCAGCAGCCGGTCCGGGGAGCTGTTTTTT. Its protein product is CASSRSGELFF.

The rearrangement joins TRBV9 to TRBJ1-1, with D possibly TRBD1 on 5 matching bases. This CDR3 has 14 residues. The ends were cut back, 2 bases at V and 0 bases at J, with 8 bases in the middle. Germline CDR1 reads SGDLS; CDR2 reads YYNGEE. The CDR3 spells CASSVTDMNTEAFF. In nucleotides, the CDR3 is TGTGCCAGCAGCGTGACAGACATGAACACTGAAGCTTTCTTT. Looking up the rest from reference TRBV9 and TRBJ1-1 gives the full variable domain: DSGVTQTPKHLITATGQRVTLRCSPRSGDLSVYWYQQSLDQGLQFLIQYYNGEERAKGNILERFSAQQFPDLHSELNLSSLELGDSALYFCASSVTDMNTEAFFGQGTRLTVV.

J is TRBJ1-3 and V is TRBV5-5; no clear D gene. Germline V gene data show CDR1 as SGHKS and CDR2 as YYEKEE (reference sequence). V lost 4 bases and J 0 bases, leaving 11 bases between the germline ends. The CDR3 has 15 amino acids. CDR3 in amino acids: CASSRLVGSGNTIYF. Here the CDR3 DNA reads TGTGCCAGCAGCCGCCTTGTAGGCTCTGGAAACACCATATATTTT.

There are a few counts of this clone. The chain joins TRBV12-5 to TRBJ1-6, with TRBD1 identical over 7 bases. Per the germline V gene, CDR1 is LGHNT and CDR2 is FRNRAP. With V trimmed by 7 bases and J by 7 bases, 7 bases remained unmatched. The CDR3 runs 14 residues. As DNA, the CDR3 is TGTGCTAGTGCCGAAGGGGGCCGAAATTCACCCCTCCACTTT. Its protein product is CASAEGGRNSPLHF.

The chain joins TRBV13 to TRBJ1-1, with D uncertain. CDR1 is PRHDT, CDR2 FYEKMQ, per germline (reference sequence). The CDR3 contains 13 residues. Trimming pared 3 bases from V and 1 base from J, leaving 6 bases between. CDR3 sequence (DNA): TGTGCCAGCAGCTTGCAAGGGAACACTGAAGCTTTCTTT. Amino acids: CASSLQGNTEAFF.

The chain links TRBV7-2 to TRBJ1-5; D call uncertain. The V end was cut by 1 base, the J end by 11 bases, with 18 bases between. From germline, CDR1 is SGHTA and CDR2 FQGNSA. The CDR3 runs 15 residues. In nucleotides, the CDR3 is TGTGCCAGCAGCTTAGAAGGATGGTTCTTGGGGACCCAGCATTTT. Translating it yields CASSLEGWFLGTQHF.

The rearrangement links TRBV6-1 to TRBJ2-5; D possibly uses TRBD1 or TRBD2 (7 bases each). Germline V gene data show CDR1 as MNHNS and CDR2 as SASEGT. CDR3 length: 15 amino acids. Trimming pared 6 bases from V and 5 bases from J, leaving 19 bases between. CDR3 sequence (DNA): TGTGCCAGCAGCCGGGCAGGGGGGGGCCTGGAGACCCAGTACTTC. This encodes CASSRAGGGLETQYF.

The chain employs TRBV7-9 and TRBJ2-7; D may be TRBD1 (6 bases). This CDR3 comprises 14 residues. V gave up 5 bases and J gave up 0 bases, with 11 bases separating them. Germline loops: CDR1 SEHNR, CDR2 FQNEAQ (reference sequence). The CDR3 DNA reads TGTGCCAGCAGCGGTACAGGGAGCTCCTACGAGCAGTACTTC. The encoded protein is CASSGTGSSYEQYF.

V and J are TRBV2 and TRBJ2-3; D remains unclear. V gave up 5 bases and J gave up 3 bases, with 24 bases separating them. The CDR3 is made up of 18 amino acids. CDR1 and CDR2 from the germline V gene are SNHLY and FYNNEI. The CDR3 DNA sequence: TGTGCCAGCAGTTTGCTCCTGACCACTACCGGTCGGACAGATACGCAGTATTTT. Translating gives CASSLLLTTTGRTDTQYF.

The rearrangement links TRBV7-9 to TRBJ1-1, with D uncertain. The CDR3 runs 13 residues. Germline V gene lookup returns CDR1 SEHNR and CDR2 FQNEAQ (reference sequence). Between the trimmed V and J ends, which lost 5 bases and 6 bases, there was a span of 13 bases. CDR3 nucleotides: TGTGCCAGCAGCCCCCCTGATGTTGCTGAAGCTTTCTTT. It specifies CASSPPDVAEAFF. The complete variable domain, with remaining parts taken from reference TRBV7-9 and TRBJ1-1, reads DTGVSQNPRHKITKRGQNVTFRCDPISEHNRLYWYRQTLGQGPEFLTYFQNEAQLEKSRLLSDRFSAERPKGSFSTLEIQRTEQGDSAMYLCASSPPDVAEAFFGQGTRLTVV.

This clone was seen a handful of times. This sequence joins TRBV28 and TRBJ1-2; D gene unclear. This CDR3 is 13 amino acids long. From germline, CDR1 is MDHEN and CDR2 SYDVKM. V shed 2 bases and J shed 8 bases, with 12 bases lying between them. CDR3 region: CASSLRGLKGYTF. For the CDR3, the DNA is TGTGCCAGCAGTTTACGAGGGCTAAAAGGCTACACCTTC.

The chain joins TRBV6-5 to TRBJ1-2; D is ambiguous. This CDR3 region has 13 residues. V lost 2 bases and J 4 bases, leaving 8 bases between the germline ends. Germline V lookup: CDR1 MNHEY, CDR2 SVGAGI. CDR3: CASSYSDSYGYTF. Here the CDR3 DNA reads TGTGCCAGCAGTTACAGCGATAGCTATGGCTACACCTTC.

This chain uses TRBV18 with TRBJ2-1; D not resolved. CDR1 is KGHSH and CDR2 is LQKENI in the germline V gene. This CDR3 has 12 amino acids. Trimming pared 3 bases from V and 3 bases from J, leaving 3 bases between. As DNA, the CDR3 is TGTGCCAGCTCACCCGACTACAATGAGCAGTTCTTC. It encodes CASSPDYNEQFF.

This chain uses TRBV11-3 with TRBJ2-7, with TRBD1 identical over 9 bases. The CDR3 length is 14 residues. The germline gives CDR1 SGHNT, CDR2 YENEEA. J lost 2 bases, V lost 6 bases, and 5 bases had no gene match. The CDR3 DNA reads TGTGCCAGCAGTGTGGGGACAGGGACCTACGAGCAGTACTTC. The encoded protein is CASSVGTGTYEQYF.

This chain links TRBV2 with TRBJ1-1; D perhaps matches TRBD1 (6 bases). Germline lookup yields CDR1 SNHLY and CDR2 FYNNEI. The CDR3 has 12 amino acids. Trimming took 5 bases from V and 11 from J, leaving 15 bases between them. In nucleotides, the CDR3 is TGTGCCAGCAGTTACAGGGATCTAGGCGCTTTCTTT. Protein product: CASSYRDLGAFF.

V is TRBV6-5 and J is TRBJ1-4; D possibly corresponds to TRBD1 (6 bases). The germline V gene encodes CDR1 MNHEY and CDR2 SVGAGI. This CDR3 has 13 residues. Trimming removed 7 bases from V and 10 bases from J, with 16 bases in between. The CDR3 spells CASKGTIMGKLFF. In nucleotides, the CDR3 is TGTGCCAGCAAAGGGACAATCATGGGAAAACTGTTTTTT.

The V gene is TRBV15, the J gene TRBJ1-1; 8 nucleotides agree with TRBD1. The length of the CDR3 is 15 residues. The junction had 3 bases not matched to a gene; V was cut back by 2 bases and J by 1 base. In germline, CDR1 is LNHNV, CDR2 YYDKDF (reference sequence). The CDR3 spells CATSRPDRGNTEAFF. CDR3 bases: TGTGCCACCAGCAGACCAGACAGGGGGAACACTGAAGCTTTCTTT.

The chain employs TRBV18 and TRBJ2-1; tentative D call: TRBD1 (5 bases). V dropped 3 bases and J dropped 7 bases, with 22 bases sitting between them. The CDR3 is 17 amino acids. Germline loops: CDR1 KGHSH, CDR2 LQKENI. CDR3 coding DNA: TGTGCCAGCTCACCGGAATACGGACATCAACTCGGGAATGAGCAGTTCTTC. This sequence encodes CASSPEYGHQLGNEQFF.

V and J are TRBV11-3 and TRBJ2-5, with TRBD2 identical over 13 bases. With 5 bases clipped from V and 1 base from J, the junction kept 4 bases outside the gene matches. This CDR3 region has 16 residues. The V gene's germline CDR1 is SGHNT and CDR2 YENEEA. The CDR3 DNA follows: TGTGCCAGCAGCGCCAGACTAGCGGGGGGCCAAGAGACCCAGTACTTC. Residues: CASSARLAGGQETQYF.

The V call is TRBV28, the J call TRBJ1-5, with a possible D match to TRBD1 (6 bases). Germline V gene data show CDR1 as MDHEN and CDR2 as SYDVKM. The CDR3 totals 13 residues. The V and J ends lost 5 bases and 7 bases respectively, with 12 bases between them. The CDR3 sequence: CASSVGGIQPQHF. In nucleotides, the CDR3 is TGTGCCAGCAGTGTAGGGGGAATCCAGCCCCAGCATTTT. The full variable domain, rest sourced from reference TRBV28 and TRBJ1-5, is DVKVTQSSRYLVKRTGEKVFLECVQDMDHENMFWYRQDPGLGLRLIYFSYDVKMKEKGDIPEGYSVSREKKERFSLILESASTNQTSMYLCASSVGGIQPQHFGDGTRLSIL.

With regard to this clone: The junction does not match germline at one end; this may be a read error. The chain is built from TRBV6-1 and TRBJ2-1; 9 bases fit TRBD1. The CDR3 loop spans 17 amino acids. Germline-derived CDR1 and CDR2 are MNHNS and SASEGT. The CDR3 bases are TGTGCCAGCAGTGCGGGCGGTGGGACAGGGTCCTACATTGAGCAGTTCTTC. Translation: CASSAGGGTGSYIEQFF.

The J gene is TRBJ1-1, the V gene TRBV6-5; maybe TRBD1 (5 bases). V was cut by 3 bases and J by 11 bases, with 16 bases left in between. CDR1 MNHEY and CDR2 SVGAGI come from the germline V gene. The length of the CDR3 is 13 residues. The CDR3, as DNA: TGTGCCAGCAGTTATAGAGATCGGGGGATCGCTTTCTTT. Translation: CASSYRDRGIAFF.